These 3 T cell receptor beta chains came from one sample sequenced in a study of blood T cell repertoires in COVID-19. Sequencing was performed with immunoSEQ multiplex PCR; in TCRdb, only in-frame clones are kept and a portion is missing. The sample consists of approximately 380,000 clones, 85% of them appearing once. Material for sequencing was peripheral blood. The receptors were sampled from a woman aged 18-29 years with acute or convalescent COVID-19.

V and J are TRBV19 and TRBJ1-2; 9 bases match TRBD1. V shed 5 bases, J shed 6 bases, and the junction held 10 bases outside the gene matches. The CDR3 contains 15 residues. The germline V gene encodes CDR1 LNHDA and CDR2 SQIVND (reference sequence). The CDR3 reads CASSSRTGEVNGYTF. DNA for the CDR3: TGTGCCAGTAGTTCCCGGACAGGGGAGGTGAATGGCTACACCTTC.

The chain carries TRBV10-1 and TRBJ2-3, with 9 bases identical to TRBD2. Germline V gene data show CDR1 as WNHNN and CDR2 as SYGVQD (reference sequence). V gave up 5 bases and J gave up 3 bases; unmatched junction bases: 6. The CDR3 covers 15 residues. The CDR3 nucleotides read TGCGCCAGCAGTTGGACTAGCGAAACAACAGATACGCAGTATTTT. Protein: CASSWTSETTDTQYF.

This chain links TRBV6-1 with TRBJ2-5; possible D gene TRBD2, 7 bases. Trimming left V 2 bases short and J 4 bases short, with 11 bases between. The CDR3 runs to 14 residues. CDR1 MNHNS and CDR2 SASEGT come from the germline V gene. The CDR3 protein is CASSEIGGAETQYF. CDR3 sequence (DNA): TGTGCCAGCAGTGAAATAGGGGGGGCAGAGACCCAGTACTTC.